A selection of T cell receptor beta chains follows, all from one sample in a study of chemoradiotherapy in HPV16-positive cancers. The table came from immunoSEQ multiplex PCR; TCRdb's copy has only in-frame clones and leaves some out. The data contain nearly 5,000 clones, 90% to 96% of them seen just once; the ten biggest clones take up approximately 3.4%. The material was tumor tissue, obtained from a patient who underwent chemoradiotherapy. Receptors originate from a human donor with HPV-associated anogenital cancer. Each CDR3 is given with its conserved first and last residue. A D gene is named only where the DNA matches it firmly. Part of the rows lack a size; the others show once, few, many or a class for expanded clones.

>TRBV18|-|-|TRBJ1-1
CASSQDGDTEAFF
TGTGCCAGCTCCCAGGACGGAGACACTGAAGCTTTCTTT
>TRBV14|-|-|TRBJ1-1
CASSQDAFAEAFF
TGTGCCAGCAGCCAAGACGCGTTCGCTGAAGCTTTCTTT
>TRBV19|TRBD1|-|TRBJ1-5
CATEDRFNQPQHF
TGTGCCACCGAGGACAGGTTCAATCAGCCCCAGCATTTT
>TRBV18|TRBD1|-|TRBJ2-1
CASSTGGIAYNEQFF
TGTGCCAGCTCTACAGGGGGTATCGCCTACAATGAGCAGTTCTTC
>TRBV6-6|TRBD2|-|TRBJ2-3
CASSETSGTSTDTQYF
TGTGCCAGCAGCGAGACTAGCGGGACTAGCACAGATACGCAGTATTTT
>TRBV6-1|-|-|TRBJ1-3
CATKDRRDSGNTIYF
TGTGCCACCAAAGACAGGCGAGACTCTGGAAACACCATATATTTT
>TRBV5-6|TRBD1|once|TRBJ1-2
CASSPGTGRANYGYTF
TGTGCCAGCAGCCCCGGGACAGGGCGAGCTAACTATGGCTACACCTTC
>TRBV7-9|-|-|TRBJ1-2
CASSLGGWDGYTF
TGTGCCAGCAGCTTAGGGGGATGGGATGGCTACACCTTC
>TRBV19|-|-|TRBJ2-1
CASTFGGASNNEQFF
TGTGCCAGTACCTTCGGAGGGGCGAGTAACAATGAGCAGTTCTTC
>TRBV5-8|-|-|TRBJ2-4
CASSLEGLNIQYF
TGTGCCAGCAGCTTGGAGGGTCTGAACATTCAGTACTTC
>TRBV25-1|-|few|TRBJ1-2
CASSEGRVSGYTF
TGTGCCAGCAGTGAGGGCAGGGTATCTGGCTACACCTTC
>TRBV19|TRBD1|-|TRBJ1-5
CASSRDRALYSNQPQHF
TGTGCCAGCTCCCGGGACAGGGCACTCTATAGCAATCAGCCCCAGCATTTT
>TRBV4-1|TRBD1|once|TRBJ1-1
CASSHTGDVTEAFF
TGCGCCAGCAGCCATACAGGGGATGTCACTGAAGCTTTCTTT
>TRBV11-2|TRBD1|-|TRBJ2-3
CASSSRQGDLDTQYF
TGTGCCAGCAGCTCTCGACAGGGAGACTTGGATACGCAGTATTTT
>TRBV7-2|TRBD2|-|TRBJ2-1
CASSARLAGGRNEQFF
TGTGCCAGCAGCGCAAGACTAGCGGGAGGGCGGAATGAGCAGTTCTTC
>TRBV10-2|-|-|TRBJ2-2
CASSESAGELFF
TGCGCCAGCAGTGAGTCGGCCGGGGAGCTGTTTTTT
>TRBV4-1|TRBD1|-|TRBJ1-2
CASSRILGQGAYGYTF
TGCGCCAGCAGCCGGATCCTTGGCCAGGGGGCCTATGGCTACACCTTC
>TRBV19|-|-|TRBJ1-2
CASSIRRDGTSLYYGYTF
TGTGCCAGTAGTATTCGGCGAGATGGCACGAGCCTGTATTATGGCTACACCTTC
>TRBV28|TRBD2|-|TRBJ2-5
CASSSRQGNSFLAGWGTQYF
TGTGCCAGCAGTTCAAGACAGGGAAATTCCTTCCTAGCGGGATGGGGGACCCAGTACTTC
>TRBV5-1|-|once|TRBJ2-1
CASSLARGTYNEQFF
TGCGCCAGCAGCTTGGCTCGGGGGACCTACAATGAGCAGTTCTTC
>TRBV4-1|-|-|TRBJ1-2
CASSQEGVYRNYGYTF
TGCGCCAGCAGCCAAGAGGGGGTCTACCGCAACTATGGCTACACCTTC
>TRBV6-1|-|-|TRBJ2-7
CASSVIRGDEQYF
TGTGCCAGCAGTGTAATCCGGGGAGACGAGCAGTACTTC
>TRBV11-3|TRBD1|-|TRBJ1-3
CATRMDGQGRDTIYF
TGTGCCACTCGGATGGACGGACAGGGGCGAGACACCATATATTTT
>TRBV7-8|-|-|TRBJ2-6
CASSPWGNQGPGSGANVLTF
TGTGCCAGCAGCCCTTGGGGAAATCAGGGACCCGGCTCTGGGGCCAACGTCCTGACTTTC
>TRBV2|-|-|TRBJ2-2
CASSENYRNTGELFF
TGTGCCAGCAGTGAAAATTACAGAAACACCGGGGAGCTGTTTTTT
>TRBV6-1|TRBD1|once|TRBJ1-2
CASSAGQPLNYGYTF
TGTGCCAGCAGTGCGGGACAGCCCCTAAACTATGGCTACACCTTC
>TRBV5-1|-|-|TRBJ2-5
CASSLPGRGQTQYF
TGCGCCAGCAGCTTGCCCGGCAGGGGACAGACCCAGTACTTC
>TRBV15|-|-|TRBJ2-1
CATSLTVGMGNEQFF
TGTGCCACCAGCCTGACCGTCGGGATGGGCAATGAGCAGTTCTTC
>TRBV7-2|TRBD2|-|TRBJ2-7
CASSSLTSGPARPYF
TGTGCCAGCAGCTCCCTTACTAGCGGTCCAGCTCGGCCGTACTTC
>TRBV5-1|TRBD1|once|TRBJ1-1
CASSFARGRYTEAFF
TGCGCCAGCAGCTTCGCCAGGGGGCGATACACTGAAGCTTTCTTT
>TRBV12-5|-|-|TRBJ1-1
CASGLVSGSTEAFF
TGTGCTAGTGGTTTGGTGTCAGGGAGCACTGAAGCTTTCTTT
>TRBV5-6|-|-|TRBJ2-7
CASSFRRTRNEQYF
TGTGCCAGCAGCTTCCGACGCACTCGCAACGAGCAGTACTTC
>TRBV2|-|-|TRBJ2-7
CASSDPTETSYEQYF
TGTGCCAGCAGTGATCCTACCGAGACCTCCTACGAGCAGTACTTC
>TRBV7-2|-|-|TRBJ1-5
CASSLDSGSSNQPQHF
TGTGCCAGCAGCTTAGATAGCGGGTCGAGCAATCAGCCCCAGCATTTT
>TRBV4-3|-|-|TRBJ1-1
CASSQATGQSRPTEAFF
TGCGCCAGCAGCCAAGCCACGGGCCAATCCCGCCCCACTGAAGCTTTCTTT
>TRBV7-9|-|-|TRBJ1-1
CASSGGEAFF
TGTGCCAGCAGCGGGGGTGAAGCTTTCTTT
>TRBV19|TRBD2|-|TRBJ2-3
CASTATSGGRTDTQYF
TGTGCCAGTACCGCGACTAGCGGGGGACGTACAGATACGCAGTATTTT
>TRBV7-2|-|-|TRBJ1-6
CASSSLISSAGSPLHF
TGTGCCAGCAGCTCCCTTATTAGTTCTGCTGGTTCACCCCTCCACTTT
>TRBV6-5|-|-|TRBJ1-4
CASRPTWNEKLFF
TGTGCCAGCAGGCCTACGTGGAATGAAAAACTGTTTTTT
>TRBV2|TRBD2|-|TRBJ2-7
CASRLAGNEQYF
TGTGCCAGCAGGCTAGCGGGGAACGAGCAGTACTTC
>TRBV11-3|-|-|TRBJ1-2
CASSLVSDSYGYTF
TGTGCCAGCAGCTTAGTTAGCGACTCCTATGGCTACACCTTC
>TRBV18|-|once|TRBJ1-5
CASSPPKSQSNQPQHF
TGTGCCAGCTCCCCCCCAAAAAGCCAGAGCAATCAGCCCCAGCATTTT
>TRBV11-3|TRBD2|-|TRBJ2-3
CASSLGTSERTDTQYF
TGTGCCAGCAGCTTAGGGACTAGCGAACGCACAGATACGCAGTATTTT